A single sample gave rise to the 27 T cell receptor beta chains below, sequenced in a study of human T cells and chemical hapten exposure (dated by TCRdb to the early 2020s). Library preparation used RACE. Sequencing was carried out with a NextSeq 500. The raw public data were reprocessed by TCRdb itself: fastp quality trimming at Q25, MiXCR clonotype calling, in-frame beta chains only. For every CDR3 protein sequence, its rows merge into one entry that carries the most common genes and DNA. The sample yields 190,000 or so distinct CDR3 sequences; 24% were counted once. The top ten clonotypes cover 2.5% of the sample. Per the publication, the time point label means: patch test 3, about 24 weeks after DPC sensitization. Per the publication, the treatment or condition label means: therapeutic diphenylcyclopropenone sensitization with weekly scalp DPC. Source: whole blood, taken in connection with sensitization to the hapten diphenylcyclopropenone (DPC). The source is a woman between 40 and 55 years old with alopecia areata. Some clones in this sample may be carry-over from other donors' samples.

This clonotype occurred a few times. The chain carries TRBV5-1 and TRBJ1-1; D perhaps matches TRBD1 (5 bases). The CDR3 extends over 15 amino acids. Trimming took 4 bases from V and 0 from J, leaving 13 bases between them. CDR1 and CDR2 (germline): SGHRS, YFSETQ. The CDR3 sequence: CASSPLTEMNTEAFF. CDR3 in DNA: TGCGCCAGCAGCCCGCTGACAGAGATGAACACTGAAGCTTTCTTT.

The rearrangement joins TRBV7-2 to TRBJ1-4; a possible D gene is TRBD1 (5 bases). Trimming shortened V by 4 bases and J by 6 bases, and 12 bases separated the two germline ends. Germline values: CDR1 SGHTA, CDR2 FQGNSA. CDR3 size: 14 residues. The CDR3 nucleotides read TGTGCCAGCAGCTCCCGGGACGACTATGAAAAACTGTTTTTT. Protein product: CASSSRDDYEKLFF.

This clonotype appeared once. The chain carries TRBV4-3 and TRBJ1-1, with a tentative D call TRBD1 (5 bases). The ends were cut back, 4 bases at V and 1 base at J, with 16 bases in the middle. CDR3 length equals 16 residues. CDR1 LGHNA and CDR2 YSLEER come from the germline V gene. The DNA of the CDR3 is TGCGCCAGCAGCCTATCCCCCGAGGGGAGGAACACTGAAGCTTTCTTT. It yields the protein CASSLSPEGRNTEAFF.

CDR3: CSARAGTGSWDYGYTF. CDR3 nucleotides: TGCAGTGCTAGGGCCGGGACAGGGTCGTGGGACTATGGCTACACCTTC. The chain uses TRBV20-1 and TRBJ1-2; 9 bases align to TRBD1. Germline trimming cut 3 bases from V and 3 bases from J; bases unmatched to any gene: 11. Per germline, CDR1 DFQATT and CDR2 SNEGSKA (reference sequence). The CDR3 consists of 16 residues.

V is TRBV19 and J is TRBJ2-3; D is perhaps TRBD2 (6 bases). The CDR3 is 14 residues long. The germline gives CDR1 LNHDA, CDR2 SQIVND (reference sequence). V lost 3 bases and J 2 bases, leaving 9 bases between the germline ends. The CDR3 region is CASSMEGFTDTQYF. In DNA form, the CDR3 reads TGTGCCAGTAGTATGGAGGGTTTCACAGATACGCAGTATTTT.

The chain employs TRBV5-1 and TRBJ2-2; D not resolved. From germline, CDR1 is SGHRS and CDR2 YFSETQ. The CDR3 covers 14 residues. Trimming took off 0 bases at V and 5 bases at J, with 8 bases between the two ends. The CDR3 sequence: CASSLDWGTGELFF. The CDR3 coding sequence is TGCGCCAGCAGCTTGGACTGGGGTACCGGGGAGCTGTTTTTT.

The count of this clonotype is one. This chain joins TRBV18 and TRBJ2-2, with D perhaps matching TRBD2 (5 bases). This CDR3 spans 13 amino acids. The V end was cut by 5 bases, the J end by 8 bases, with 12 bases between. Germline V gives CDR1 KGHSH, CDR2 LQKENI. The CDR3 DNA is TGTGCCAGCTCAGCGAGGGATTCGGGGGAGCTGTTTTTT. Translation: CASSARDSGELFF.

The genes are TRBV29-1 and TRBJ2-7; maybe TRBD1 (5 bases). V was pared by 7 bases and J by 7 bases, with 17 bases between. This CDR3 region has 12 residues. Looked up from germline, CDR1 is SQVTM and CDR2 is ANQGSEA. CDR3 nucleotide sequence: TGCAGCGCAGGACGCAACCCAGGGGAGCAGTACTTC. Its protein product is CSAGRNPGEQYF.

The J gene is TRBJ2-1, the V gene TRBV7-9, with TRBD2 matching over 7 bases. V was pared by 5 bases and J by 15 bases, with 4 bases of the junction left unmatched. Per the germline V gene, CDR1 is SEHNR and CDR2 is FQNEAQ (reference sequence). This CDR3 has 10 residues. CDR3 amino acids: CASSPGGGFF. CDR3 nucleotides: TGTGCCAGCAGCCCGGGGGGAGGGTTCTTC.

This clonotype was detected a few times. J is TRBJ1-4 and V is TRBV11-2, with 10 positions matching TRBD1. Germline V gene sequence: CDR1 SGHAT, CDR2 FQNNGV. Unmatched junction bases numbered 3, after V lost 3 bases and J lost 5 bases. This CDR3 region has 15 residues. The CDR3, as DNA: TGTGCCAGCAGCTTGTGGACAGGGGGGAATGAAAAACTGTTTTTT. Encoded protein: CASSLWTGGNEKLFF.

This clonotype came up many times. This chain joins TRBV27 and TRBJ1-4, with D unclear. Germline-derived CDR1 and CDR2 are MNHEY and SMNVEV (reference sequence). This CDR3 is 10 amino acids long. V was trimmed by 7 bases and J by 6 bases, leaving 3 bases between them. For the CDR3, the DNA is TGTGCCAGCAATGATGAAAAACTGTTTTTT. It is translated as CASNDEKLFF.

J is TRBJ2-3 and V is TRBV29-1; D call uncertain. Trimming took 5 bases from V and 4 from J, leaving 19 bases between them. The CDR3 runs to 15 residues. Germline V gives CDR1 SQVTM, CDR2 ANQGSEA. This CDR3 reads CSVKRTSESADTQYF. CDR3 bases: TGCAGCGTTAAAAGGACGTCGGAATCGGCAGATACGCAGTATTTT.

CDR3 coding DNA: TGTGCCAGCAGTGTATTCGGTCGCGACTATGGCTACACCTTC. Residues: CASSVFGRDYGYTF. The V and J genes are TRBV6-5 and TRBJ1-2, with no clear D. Germline V gene lookup returns CDR1 MNHEY and CDR2 SVGAGI. Trimming removed 5 bases from V and 3 bases from J, with 13 bases in between. The CDR3 has 14 residues.

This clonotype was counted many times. The CDR3 DNA reads TGTGCCATCAGTAATCGGGTGGAGCTGTTTTTT. It is translated as CAISNRVELFF. V gene TRBV10-3 combines with J gene TRBJ2-2; D unclear. CDR1 ENHRY and CDR2 SYGVKD come from the germline V gene. This CDR3 region has 11 residues. The V end lost 5 bases, the J end lost 10 bases, and 8 bases lay between the germline ends.

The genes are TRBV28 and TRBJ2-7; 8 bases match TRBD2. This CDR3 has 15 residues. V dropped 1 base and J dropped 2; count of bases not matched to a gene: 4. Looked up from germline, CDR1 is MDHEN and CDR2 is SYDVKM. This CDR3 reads CASSLLTGGPYEQYF. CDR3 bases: TGTGCCAGCAGTTTATTGACGGGAGGGCCCTACGAGCAGTACTTC. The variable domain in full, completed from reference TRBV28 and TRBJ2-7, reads DVKVTQSSRYLVKRTGEKVFLECVQDMDHENMFWYRQDPGLGLRLIYFSYDVKMKEKGDIPEGYSVSREKKERFSLILESASTNQTSMYLCASSLLTGGPYEQYFGPGTRLTVT.

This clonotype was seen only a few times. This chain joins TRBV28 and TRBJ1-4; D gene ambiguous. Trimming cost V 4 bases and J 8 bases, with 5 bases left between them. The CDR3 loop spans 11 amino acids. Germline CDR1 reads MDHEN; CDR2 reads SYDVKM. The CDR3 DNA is TGTGCCAGCAGTTCCCTCGAAAAACTGTTTTTT. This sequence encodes CASSSLEKLFF. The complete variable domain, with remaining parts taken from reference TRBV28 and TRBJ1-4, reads DVKVTQSSRYLVKRTGEKVFLECVQDMDHENMFWYRQDPGLGLRLIYFSYDVKMKEKGDIPEGYSVSREKKERFSLILESASTNQTSMYLCASSSLEKLFFGSGTQLSVL.

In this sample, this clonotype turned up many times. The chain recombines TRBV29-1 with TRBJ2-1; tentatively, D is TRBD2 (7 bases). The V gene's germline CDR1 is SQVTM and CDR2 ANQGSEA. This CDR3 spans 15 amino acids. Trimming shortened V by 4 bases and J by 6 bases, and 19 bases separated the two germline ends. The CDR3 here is CSVGRGFGGSNEQFF. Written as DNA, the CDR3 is TGCAGCGTTGGGAGGGGGTTTGGCGGGAGCAATGAGCAGTTCTTC.

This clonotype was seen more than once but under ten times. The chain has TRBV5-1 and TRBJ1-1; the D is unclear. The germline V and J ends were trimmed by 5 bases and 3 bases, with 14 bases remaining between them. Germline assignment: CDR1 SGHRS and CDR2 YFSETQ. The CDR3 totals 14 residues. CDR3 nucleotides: TGCGCCAGCAGGGTCCACGGGGAATACACTGAAGCTTTCTTT. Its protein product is CASRVHGEYTEAFF.

In DNA, the CDR3 is TGCAGCGTTGGGGTCGGGGGTTTGGAGACCCAGTACTTC. Protein: CSVGVGGLETQYF. V and J are TRBV29-1 and TRBJ2-5, with D possibly matching TRBD2 (6 bases). Germline V lookup: CDR1 SQVTM, CDR2 ANQGSEA. V was trimmed by 4 bases and J by 5 bases, leaving 14 bases between them. The CDR3 contains 13 residues.

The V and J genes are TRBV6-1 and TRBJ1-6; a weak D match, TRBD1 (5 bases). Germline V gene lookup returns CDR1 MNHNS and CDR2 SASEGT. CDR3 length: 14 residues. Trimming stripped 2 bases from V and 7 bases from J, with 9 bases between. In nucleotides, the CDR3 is TGTGCCAGCAGTGAATCTAGGGGAAATTCACCCCTCCACTTT. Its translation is CASSESRGNSPLHF.

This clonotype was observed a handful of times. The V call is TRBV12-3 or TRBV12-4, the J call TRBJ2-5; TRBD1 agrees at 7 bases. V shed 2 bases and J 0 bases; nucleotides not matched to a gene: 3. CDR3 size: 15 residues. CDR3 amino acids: CASSLYRGNQETQYF. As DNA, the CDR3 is TGTGCCAGCAGTTTATACAGGGGAAACCAAGAGACCCAGTACTTC.

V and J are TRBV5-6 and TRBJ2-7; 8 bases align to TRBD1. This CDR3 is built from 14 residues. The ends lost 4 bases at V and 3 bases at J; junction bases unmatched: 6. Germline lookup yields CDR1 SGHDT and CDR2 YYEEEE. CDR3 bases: TGTGCCAGCAGCGTCGGGACAGGCCGCTACGAGCAGTACTTC. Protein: CASSVGTGRYEQYF.

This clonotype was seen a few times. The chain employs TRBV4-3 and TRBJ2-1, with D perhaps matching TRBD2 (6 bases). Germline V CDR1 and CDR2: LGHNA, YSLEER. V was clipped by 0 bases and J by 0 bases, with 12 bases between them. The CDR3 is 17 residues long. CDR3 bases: TGCGCCAGCAGCCAAGATCAAGAAGCGGGCTCCTACAATGAGCAGTTCTTC. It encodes CASSQDQEAGSYNEQFF.

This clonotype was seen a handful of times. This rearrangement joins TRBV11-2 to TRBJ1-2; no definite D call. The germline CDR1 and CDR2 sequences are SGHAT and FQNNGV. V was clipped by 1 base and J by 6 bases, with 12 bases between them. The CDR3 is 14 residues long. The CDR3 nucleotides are TGTGCCAGCAGCTTAGCGCAGCGGGTTCATGGCTACACCTTC. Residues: CASSLAQRVHGYTF.

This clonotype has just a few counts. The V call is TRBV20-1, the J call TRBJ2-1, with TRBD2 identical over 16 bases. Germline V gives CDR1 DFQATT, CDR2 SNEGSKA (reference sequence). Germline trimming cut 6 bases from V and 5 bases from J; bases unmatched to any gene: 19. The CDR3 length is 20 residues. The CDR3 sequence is CSARGWGLAGGRNTNNEQFF. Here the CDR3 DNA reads TGCAGTGCCCGAGGTTGGGGACTAGCGGGAGGGCGAAACACCAACAATGAGCAGTTCTTC.

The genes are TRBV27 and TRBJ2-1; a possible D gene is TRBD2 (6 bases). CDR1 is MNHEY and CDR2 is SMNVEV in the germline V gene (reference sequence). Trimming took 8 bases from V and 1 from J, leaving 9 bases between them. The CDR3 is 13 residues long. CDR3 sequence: CASGGKSYNEQFF. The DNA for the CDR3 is TGTGCCAGCGGCGGGAAGTCCTACAATGAGCAGTTCTTC.

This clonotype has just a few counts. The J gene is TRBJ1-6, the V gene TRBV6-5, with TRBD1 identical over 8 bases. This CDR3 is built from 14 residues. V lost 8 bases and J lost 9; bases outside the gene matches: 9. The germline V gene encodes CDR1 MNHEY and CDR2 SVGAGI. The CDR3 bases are TGTGCCAGCCGAGGACAGGGTGGAAGTTCACCCCTCCACTTT. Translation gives CASRGQGGSSPLHF.